Following are 10 T cell receptor beta chains from one sample sequenced in a study of CD8 T cells in Susac syndrome. RNA was extracted with the RNeasy kit, and a quantity of about 0.45 to 1 ug was reverse transcribed using random hexamers. TCRdb processed the immunoSEQ multiplex PCR reads anew with MiXCR; each CDR3 protein has one entry. In the table there are fewer than 150,000 distinct CDR3 sequences, over 85% of which are singletons. The sample comprised CD8+ T cells from PBMCs. The receptors were sampled from a human donor in good health.

The chain is built from TRBV12-3 or TRBV12-4 and TRBJ1-1, with D perhaps matching TRBD1 (5 bases). V dropped 5 bases and J dropped 4 bases, with 11 bases sitting between them. The CDR3 runs to 13 residues. The CDR3 reads CASSQGWGTEAFF. The CDR3 bases are TGTGCCAGCAGTCAGGGTTGGGGCACTGAAGCTTTCTTT.

This chain uses TRBV20-1 with TRBJ1-1; D is possibly TRBD1 (6 bases). Germline CDR1 DFQATT, CDR2 SNEGSKA (reference sequence). Trimming took off 0 bases at V and 5 bases at J, with 13 bases between the two ends. The CDR3 is made up of 14 amino acids. CDR3 nucleotides: TGCAGTGCTAGAGAGGAGGGGGAAAGGACTGAAGCTTTCTTT. Amino acid sequence: CSAREEGERTEAFF.

The gene calls are TRBV9 and TRBJ2-1, with 8 bases lining up with TRBD2. With V trimmed by 4 bases and J by 8 bases, 14 bases remained unmatched. In germline, CDR1 is SGDLS, CDR2 YYNGEE. The CDR3 loop spans 16 amino acids. For the CDR3, the DNA is TGTGCCAGCAGCCCACAGCCGGGACTAGACAATCATGAGCAGTTCTTC. Amino acids: CASSPQPGLDNHEQFF.

V is TRBV4-1 and J is TRBJ1-5; the D is unclear. Germline V gene sequence: CDR1 MGHRA, CDR2 YSYEKL. V was pared by 1 base and J by 5 bases, with 9 bases between. This CDR3 comprises 14 residues. CDR3 loop: CASSQGPGDQPQHF. The CDR3 nucleotides read TGCGCCAGCAGCCAAGGACCTGGGGATCAGCCCCAGCATTTT.

V and J are TRBV9 and TRBJ1-2, with unresolved D. The CDR3 consists of 15 residues. Germline V gene lookup returns CDR1 SGDLS and CDR2 YYNGEE. Trimming cost V 4 bases and J 0 bases, with 13 bases left between them. CDR3 amino acids: CASSIRPGANYGYTF. CDR3 coding DNA: TGTGCCAGCAGCATCCGTCCTGGTGCTAACTATGGCTACACCTTC.

This clonotype appeared once. This rearrangement joins TRBV7-9 to TRBJ1-3; 9 bases map to TRBD1. CDR1 is SEHNR, CDR2 FQNEAQ, per germline (reference sequence). This CDR3 comprises 15 residues. V lost 5 bases and J lost 4; bases outside the gene matches: 6. The CDR3 loop is CASSGTGGRGNTIYF. The CDR3 DNA reads as TGTGCCAGCAGCGGTACAGGGGGCAGGGGAAACACCATATATTTT.

CDR3 in amino acids: CSVGTERGTDTQYF. CDR3 DNA: TGCAGCGTAGGAACCGAGCGGGGCACAGATACGCAGTATTTT. The chain recombines TRBV29-1 with TRBJ2-3; D is perhaps TRBD2 (6 bases). The length of the CDR3 is 14 residues. Germline values: CDR1 SQVTM, CDR2 ANQGSEA. Trimming took off 6 bases at V and 1 base at J, with 14 bases between the two ends.

The chain joins TRBV11-2 to TRBJ2-7, with TRBD2 identical over 11 bases. The CDR3 contains 15 residues. V shed 1 base, J shed 4 bases, and the junction held 3 bases outside the gene matches. CDR1 and CDR2 from the germline V gene are SGHAT and FQNNGV. The CDR3 sequence is CASSLGTSGFYEQYF. The CDR3 DNA reads as TGTGCCAGCAGCTTAGGGACTAGCGGGTTTTACGAGCAGTACTTC.

V usage is TRBV27 and J usage is TRBJ2-7; D not resolved. The CDR3 extends over 14 amino acids. Trimming removed 3 bases from V and 3 bases from J, with 12 bases in between. CDR1 is MNHEY, CDR2 SMNVEV, per germline (reference sequence). CDR3 DNA: TGTGCCAGCAGTTTCGGTACGGTAGACTACGAGCAGTACTTC. It is translated as CASSFGTVDYEQYF.

V usage is TRBV12-3 or TRBV12-4 and J usage is TRBJ2-2; TRBD1 matches at 9 bases. V dropped 7 bases and J dropped 1; count of bases not matched to a gene: 4. The CDR3 consists of 15 residues. The CDR3 here is CASTPGQGNTGELFF. CDR3 nucleotides: TGTGCCAGCACTCCGGGACAGGGGAACACCGGGGAGCTGTTTTTT.